This TCR beta chain was observed in a study of T cells in localized non-small cell lung cancer. In its sample, this clone was seen once. No antigen is known for it. General study results and limits: Uninvolved adjacent lung had more T cell clonality than any other tissue, topping tumor. Turning up in adjacent lung were a median roughly 62 of the top 100 tumor clones. A raised T cell density in blood coincided with lengthier overall survival.

CDR1 SGHVS and CDR2 FQNEAQ come from the germline V gene. The CDR3 is made up of 14 amino acids. With 5 bases clipped from V and 5 bases from J, the junction kept 4 bases outside the gene matches. The method was immunoSEQ multiplex PCR; TCRdb's version includes in-frame clones alone and lacks a portion of them. The table records some 25,000 clones, approximately 88% of them present only once. This TCR was sampled from a woman aged 35 to 69 with stage III lung adenocarcinoma. The sample consisted of peripheral blood mononuclear cells, taken before any cancer treatment. The V gene is TRBV7-8, the J gene TRBJ2-1; 9 nucleotides align to TRBD1. The CDR3 reads CASSPGTGHNEQFF. CDR3 DNA sequence: TGTGCCAGCAGCCCCGGGACAGGGCACAATGAGCAGTTCTTC.